Listed below are T cell receptor beta chains from one sample, sequenced in a study of somatic mutations in cytotoxic T cells in rheumatoid arthritis. Assay: immunoSEQ multiplex PCR; the TCRdb copy retains only in-frame clones and omits some. The sample records more than 15,000 clones, almost 85% being singletons. Input material: CD8+ T cells sorted from blood. These receptors came from an adult with rheumatoid arthritis. CDR3s include the opening cysteine and the closing phenylalanine or tryptophan. A D gene is named only where the DNA matches it firmly. Some rows have no size entry. The others give once, few or many, or a class for an expanded clone.

j_call: TRBJ2-7
clone_size: -
v_call: TRBV7-8
d_call: -
cdr3_nt: TGTGCCAGCAGCTTAGCTATACTAGTCGACTACGAGCAGTACTTC
cdr3_aa: CASSLAILVDYEQYF

j_call: TRBJ1-1
clone_size: once
v_call: TRBV9
d_call: -
cdr3_nt: TGTGCCAGCAGCCCCTCACAGTCGAACACTGAAGCTTTCTTT
cdr3_aa: CASSPSQSNTEAFF

j_call: TRBJ2-7
clone_size: -
v_call: TRBV7-8
d_call: TRBD1
cdr3_nt: TGTGCCAGCAGCTCAGGGGGCTGGACCTACGAGCAGTACTTC
cdr3_aa: CASSSGGWTYEQYF

j_call: TRBJ2-3
clone_size: -
v_call: TRBV5-1
d_call: -
cdr3_nt: TGCGCCAGCAGCTCTGAGAGGAGGGGGCTAGCAGGGGATACGCAGTATTTT
cdr3_aa: CASSSERRGLAGDTQYF

j_call: TRBJ2-5
clone_size: few
v_call: TRBV4-1
d_call: -
cdr3_nt: TGCGCCAGCAGCCAAGATACGAGGAGGGAAGAGACCCAGTACTTC
cdr3_aa: CASSQDTRREETQYF

j_call: TRBJ1-1
clone_size: -
v_call: TRBV27
d_call: -
cdr3_nt: TGTGCCCCCCCGGCAGGCGCCTCAAGTTGGGAAGCTTTCTTT
cdr3_aa: CAPPAGASSWEAFF

j_call: TRBJ2-3
clone_size: -
v_call: TRBV6-5
d_call: TRBD2
cdr3_nt: TGTGCCAGCAAAACCCTAGCGGGGTCAGATACGCAGTATTTT
cdr3_aa: CASKTLAGSDTQYF

j_call: TRBJ2-3
clone_size: once
v_call: TRBV9
d_call: -
cdr3_nt: TGTGCCAGCAGCGGAGTCCAGGCAGATACGCAGTATTTT
cdr3_aa: CASSGVQADTQYF

j_call: TRBJ1-1
clone_size: few
v_call: TRBV5-4
d_call: TRBD1
cdr3_nt: TGTGCCAGCAGCGTACCGGGACAGGGACTATTCAACACTGAAGCTTTCTTT
cdr3_aa: CASSVPGQGLFNTEAFF

j_call: TRBJ2-2
clone_size: -
v_call: TRBV13
d_call: TRBD2
cdr3_nt: TGTGCCAGCTCCAATAGCGGGGGGCCCGGGGAGCTGTTTTTT
cdr3_aa: CASSNSGGPGELFF

j_call: TRBJ1-1
clone_size: -
v_call: TRBV9
d_call: -
cdr3_nt: TGTGCCAGCAGCGTAGAGGGGACTGAAGCTTTCTTT
cdr3_aa: CASSVEGTEAFF

j_call: TRBJ2-2
clone_size: -
v_call: TRBV14
d_call: TRBD1
cdr3_nt: TGTGCCAGCAGCCAAGATCTTATTAGAGGGGAAACAGGGGCGAACACCGGGGAGCTGTTTTTT
cdr3_aa: CASSQDLIRGETGANTGELFF

j_call: TRBJ1-3
clone_size: -
v_call: TRBV5-6
d_call: -
cdr3_nt: TGTGCCAGCAGCTTGGCCGGCCGTTACTCTGGAAACACCATATATTTT
cdr3_aa: CASSLAGRYSGNTIYF

j_call: TRBJ2-3
clone_size: -
v_call: TRBV11-2
d_call: TRBD2
cdr3_nt: TGTGCCAGCAGCTTAGGAGCGGGAGGGGGAGATACGCAGTATTTT
cdr3_aa: CASSLGAGGGDTQYF

j_call: TRBJ1-2
clone_size: -
v_call: TRBV7-8
d_call: TRBD1
cdr3_nt: TGTGCCAGCAGCTTAGGGGACAGGGGTAACTATGGCTACACCTTC
cdr3_aa: CASSLGDRGNYGYTF

j_call: TRBJ1-2
clone_size: -
v_call: TRBV9
d_call: TRBD1
cdr3_nt: TGTGCCAGCAGCGCTTTTGAGACAGGGCTTCAAGGAGGAGATGGCTACACCTTC
cdr3_aa: CASSAFETGLQGGDGYTF

j_call: TRBJ1-5
clone_size: -
v_call: TRBV6-4
d_call: -
cdr3_nt: TGTGCCAGCAGCCTAGGACGACCCTATAGCAATCAGCCCCAGCATTTT
cdr3_aa: CASSLGRPYSNQPQHF

j_call: TRBJ2-1
clone_size: -
v_call: TRBV27
d_call: TRBD2
cdr3_nt: TGTGCCAGCAGTTATAATCCGGGACTAGCGGGAGATTATGAGCAGTTCTTC
cdr3_aa: CASSYNPGLAGDYEQFF

j_call: TRBJ2-7
clone_size: -
v_call: TRBV19
d_call: TRBD2
cdr3_nt: TGTGCCAGTAGCCCTGGGACTAGCGGCTACGAGCAGTACTTC
cdr3_aa: CASSPGTSGYEQYF

j_call: TRBJ2-3
clone_size: -
v_call: TRBV27
d_call: -
cdr3_nt: TGTGCCAGCAGTTTCTTTGCCTCCTCTAGCACAGATACGCAGTATTTT
cdr3_aa: CASSFFASSSTDTQYF

j_call: TRBJ2-7
clone_size: -
v_call: TRBV28
d_call: -
cdr3_nt: TGTGCCAGCAGTCGACTAGAGGTCCACGAGCAGTACTTC
cdr3_aa: CASSRLEVHEQYF

j_call: TRBJ1-2
clone_size: -
v_call: TRBV20-1
d_call: TRBD1
cdr3_nt: TGCAGTGCTAGGACAGGGGCCCGCTACACCTTC
cdr3_aa: CSARTGARYTF

j_call: TRBJ1-2
clone_size: -
v_call: TRBV9
d_call: -
cdr3_nt: TGTGCCAGCAGCGGGACAGCCACCCTTGCTGGCTATGGCTACACCTTC
cdr3_aa: CASSGTATLAGYGYTF

j_call: TRBJ2-7
clone_size: -
v_call: TRBV29-1
d_call: TRBD1
cdr3_nt: TGCAGCGGGATGGGACAGGCATCCTACGAGCAGTACTTC
cdr3_aa: CSGMGQASYEQYF

j_call: TRBJ1-1
clone_size: -
v_call: TRBV6-1
d_call: -
cdr3_nt: TGTGCCAGCGGTCTGAGGGGCACTGAAGCTTTCTTT
cdr3_aa: CASGLRGTEAFF

j_call: TRBJ2-7
clone_size: -
v_call: TRBV2
d_call: TRBD1
cdr3_nt: TGTGCCAGCAGGACAGGGGTCCCCTACGAGCAGTACTTC
cdr3_aa: CASRTGVPYEQYF

j_call: TRBJ1-1
clone_size: -
v_call: TRBV10-3
d_call: -
cdr3_nt: TGTGCCATCAGTGGTGCCTTCGAGGGTACTGAAGCTTTCTTT
cdr3_aa: CAISGAFEGTEAFF

j_call: TRBJ2-7
clone_size: -
v_call: TRBV5-4
d_call: TRBD1
cdr3_nt: TGTGCCAGCAGCTCTTGGGACAGGGGGTACGAGCAGTACTTC
cdr3_aa: CASSSWDRGYEQYF

j_call: TRBJ2-3
clone_size: -
v_call: TRBV9
d_call: -
cdr3_nt: TGTGCCAGCAGCGTAGCGGGGCCTAGCACAGATACGCAGTATTTT
cdr3_aa: CASSVAGPSTDTQYF

j_call: TRBJ2-7
clone_size: -
v_call: TRBV27
d_call: TRBD2
cdr3_nt: TGTGCCAGCAGTCTCTACCGGGGGGGAGGCTACGAGCAGTACTTC
cdr3_aa: CASSLYRGGGYEQYF

j_call: TRBJ2-6
clone_size: -
v_call: TRBV9
d_call: -
cdr3_nt: TGTGCCAGCAGCGTAGACGTGGCCGGGGGCAACGTCCTGACTTTC
cdr3_aa: CASSVDVAGGNVLTF

j_call: TRBJ2-5
clone_size: once
v_call: TRBV4-1
d_call: TRBD2
cdr3_nt: TGCGCCAGCAGCCAACTATATGGGGAACTAGCGGGGCCCATGATTGGCCAGTACTTC
cdr3_aa: CASSQLYGELAGPMIGQYF

j_call: TRBJ2-2
clone_size: few
v_call: TRBV5-1
d_call: TRBD1
cdr3_nt: TGCGCCAGCAGCTGGACAGGGCCCGGGGAGCTGTTTTTT
cdr3_aa: CASSWTGPGELFF

j_call: TRBJ1-2
clone_size: -
v_call: TRBV4-1
d_call: -
cdr3_nt: TGCGCCAGCAGCCAAGTAAGGGGCGACTATGGCTACACCTTC
cdr3_aa: CASSQVRGDYGYTF

j_call: TRBJ2-3
clone_size: -
v_call: TRBV6-6
d_call: TRBD2
cdr3_nt: TGTGCCAGCAGTTTCGGACTAGCGGAAAGCACAGATACGCAGTATTTT
cdr3_aa: CASSFGLAESTDTQYF

j_call: TRBJ1-5
clone_size: -
v_call: TRBV18
d_call: TRBD1
cdr3_nt: TGTGCCAGCTCACCAGGCTTTCGACAGGGGGCTGGCAATCAGCCCCAGCATTTT
cdr3_aa: CASSPGFRQGAGNQPQHF

j_call: TRBJ1-5
clone_size: -
v_call: TRBV6-9
d_call: TRBD1
cdr3_nt: TGTGCCAGCAGTTGGGGACAGGGGGCAGGACAGCCCCAGCATTTT
cdr3_aa: CASSWGQGAGQPQHF

j_call: TRBJ2-2
clone_size: -
v_call: TRBV7-9
d_call: TRBD2
cdr3_nt: TGTGCCAGCAGCAAAGGACTAGCGGGAGTGGGGTATTCCGGGGAGCTGTTTTTT
cdr3_aa: CASSKGLAGVGYSGELFF

j_call: TRBJ1-3
clone_size: -
v_call: TRBV27
d_call: -
cdr3_nt: TGTGCCAGCAGTTTACGGGGGGAAGGGAACACCATATATTTT
cdr3_aa: CASSLRGEGNTIYF

j_call: TRBJ2-4
clone_size: -
v_call: TRBV7-9
d_call: -
cdr3_nt: TGTGCCAGCAGCCCCCTGAGGTTGGGGGCCAAAAACATTCAGTACTTC
cdr3_aa: CASSPLRLGAKNIQYF